What follows are 24 T cell receptor beta chains derived from one specimen sequenced in a study of T-cell memory formation after mild COVID-19. MiXCR, run by TCRdb on the 5' RACE reads, gives a single entry per CDR3 protein. The profile shows under 400,000 distinct CDR3 sequences, around 20% of them singletons. Material: PBMCs or a T cell subset sorted from them (not recorded which). These receptors came from an adult woman who had mild COVID-19 (a few samples of this study predate the infection). Cell type and time point are not known.

This sequence joins TRBV7-6 and TRBJ1-1; D is unresolved. The CDR3 is 13 amino acids. Per germline, CDR1 SGHVS and CDR2 FNYEAQ. The germline V and J ends were trimmed by 5 bases and 3 bases, with 10 bases remaining between them. This chain's CDR3 is CASSVQSYTEAFF. The CDR3 DNA is TGTGCCAGCAGCGTCCAGTCATACACTGAAGCTTTCTTT.

The chain links TRBV6-5 to TRBJ2-7; D perhaps matches TRBD2 (6 bases). The ends were cut back, 5 bases at V and 5 bases at J, with 16 bases in the middle. This CDR3 contains 14 residues. Germline V gene lookup returns CDR1 MNHEY and CDR2 SVGAGI. CDR3 residues: CASSPLGGSDEQYF. CDR3 nucleotide sequence: TGTGCCAGCAGTCCCCTCGGAGGGAGCGACGAGCAGTACTTC.

The table lists this clonotype with many counts. The chain employs TRBV24-1 and TRBJ2-7; maybe TRBD2 (5 bases). The CDR3 has 14 amino acids. Trimming cost V 4 bases and J 2 bases, with 11 bases left between them. Germline V gene data show CDR1 as KGHDR and CDR2 as SFDVKD. CDR3 protein: CATSESSGTYEQYF. As DNA, the CDR3 is TGTGCCACCAGTGAGTCGAGCGGTACCTACGAGCAGTACTTC.

CDR3 amino acids: CASSSTGFDEQYF. The CDR3 nucleotides read TGTGCCAGCAGTTCGACAGGGTTCGACGAGCAGTACTTC. The rearrangement links TRBV6-2 or TRBV6-3 to TRBJ2-7; 7 positions agree with TRBD1. The germline V gene has CDR1 MNHEY and CDR2 SVGEGT. J lost 5 bases, V lost 4 bases, and 5 bases had no gene match. This CDR3 has 13 amino acids.

This clonotype came up once. Being one base from a much bigger clone, this may be a read error. The chain employs TRBV28 and TRBJ2-1; D possibly uses TRBD1 or TRBD2 (5 bases each). The germline CDR1 and CDR2 sequences are MDHEN and SYDVKM. This CDR3 has 14 residues. Deletions cut 1 base from V and 3 bases from J, with 7 bases between. CDR3 amino acids: CASSLSGRYNEQFF. In DNA, the CDR3 is TGTGCCAGCAGTTTATCGGGACGCTACAATGAGCAGTTCTTC. The full variable domain, in which reference TRBV28 and TRBJ2-1 provide the parts outside the CDR3, is DVKVTQSSRYLVKRTGEKVFLECVQDMDHENMFWYRQDPGLGLRLIYFSYDVKMKEKGDIPEGYSVSREKKERFSLILESASTNQTSMYLCASSLSGRYNEQFFGPGTRLTVL.

In this sample, this clonotype turned up many times. The chain carries TRBV5-6 and TRBJ2-5, with D perhaps TRBD1 (5 bases). Germline CDR1 is SGHDT and CDR2 is YYEEEE. The CDR3 length is 13 residues. The V and J ends lost 5 bases and 5 bases respectively, with 13 bases between them. CDR3 DNA: TGTGCCAGCAGGGGCGCAGGGTTGGAGACCCAGTACTTC. Protein: CASRGAGLETQYF.

This clonotype was observed a handful of times. The chain is built from TRBV27 and TRBJ1-1, with D hard to call. The CDR3 runs to 15 residues. V was shortened by 3 bases and J by 3 bases, with 14 bases between the two germline ends. The germline gives CDR1 MNHEY, CDR2 SMNVEV (reference sequence). The CDR3 DNA reads TGTGCCAGCAGTTTGGTAGGTGGAGTTGACACTGAAGCTTTCTTT. This gives the protein CASSLVGGVDTEAFF.

CDR3 region: CASSTDTEQYF. The CDR3 coding sequence is TGTGCCAGCAGCACCGATACCGAGCAGTACTTC. The chain carries TRBV5-4 and TRBJ2-7, with D uncertain. In germline, CDR1 is SGHNT, CDR2 YYREEE (reference sequence). This CDR3 has 11 residues. V lost 4 bases, J lost 6 bases, and 8 bases lay in between.

This clonotype was found a few times. This chain joins TRBV7-2 and TRBJ2-5; TRBD2 agrees at 7 bases. CDR1 and CDR2 from the germline V gene are SGHTA and FQGNSA. This CDR3 spans 13 amino acids. The J segment lost 7 bases and the V segment lost 2 bases, leaving 4 bases of the junction unmatched. CDR3 nucleotide sequence: TGTGCCAGCAGCTTACGCGGGGAGGGGACCCAGTACTTC. This gives the protein CASSLRGEGTQYF.

The gene calls are TRBV24-1 and TRBJ2-3, with TRBD1 as a possible D gene (5 bases). The CDR3 is 16 amino acids. V gave up 2 bases and J gave up 6 bases, with 17 bases separating them. Germline lookup yields CDR1 KGHDR and CDR2 SFDVKD. The DNA for the CDR3 is TGTGCCACCAGTGATTCTCCAGGGCCTTCGTGGGATACGCAGTATTTT. As protein: CATSDSPGPSWDTQYF.

The rearrangement links TRBV3-1 to TRBJ2-7, with no clear D. V shed 0 bases and J shed 4 bases, with 7 bases lying between them. This CDR3 spans 13 amino acids. Germline lookup yields CDR1 LGHDT and CDR2 YNNKEL (reference sequence). Written as DNA, the CDR3 is TGTGCCAGCAGCCAAGAAACAGATTACGAGCAGTACTTC. Residues: CASSQETDYEQYF.

This clonotype was picked up a small number of times. This rearrangement joins TRBV7-3 to TRBJ2-2; 11 nucleotides line up with TRBD1. This CDR3 has 15 amino acids. Trimming removed 5 bases from V and 6 bases from J; junction bases left unmatched: 5. Germline V gives CDR1 SGHTA, CDR2 FQGTGA. The CDR3 coding sequence is TGTGCCAGCAGCCCTGGACAGGGGGCGGCCGGGGAGCTGTTTTTT. Translation gives CASSPGQGAAGELFF.

This clonotype has more than one count but fewer than ten. The genes are TRBV9 and TRBJ2-5; D is perhaps TRBD2 (7 bases). Per germline, CDR1 SGDLS and CDR2 YYNGEE. V was clipped by 1 base and J by 3 bases, with 13 bases between them. The CDR3 contains 15 residues. In DNA, the CDR3 is TGTGCCAGCAGCGTATTGGAGGGGGGGAAAGAGACCCAGTACTTC. Protein sequence: CASSVLEGGKETQYF. The full variable domain, with the rest looked up from reference TRBV9 and TRBJ2-5, is DSGVTQTPKHLITATGQRVTLRCSPRSGDLSVYWYQQSLDQGLQFLIQYYNGEERAKGNILERFSAQQFPDLHSELNLSSLELGDSALYFCASSVLEGGKETQYFGPGTRLLVL.

There are a few counts of this clonotype. The genes are TRBV6-1 and TRBJ2-7; no clear D gene. CDR3 size: 13 residues. Germline CDR1 MNHNS, CDR2 SASEGT. V lost 2 bases, J lost 2 bases, and 7 bases lay in between. In DNA form, the CDR3 reads TGTGCCAGCAGTGAAAAGGGCCCCTACGAGCAGTACTTC. This codes for CASSEKGPYEQYF.

This CDR3 is CASSFDRDTYNEQFF. The CDR3 region has the DNA TGTGCCAGCAGCTTCGACCGGGACACCTACAATGAGCAGTTCTTC. The rearrangement uses TRBV7-3 and TRBJ2-1; tentatively, D is TRBD1 (6 bases). The V and J ends lost 3 bases and 2 bases respectively, with 11 bases between them. The CDR3 is 15 residues long. Germline-derived CDR1 and CDR2 are SGHTA and FQGTGA. Full variable domain (missing parts from reference TRBV7-3 and TRBJ2-1): GAGVSQTPSNKVTEKGKYVELRCDPISGHTALYWYRQSLGQGPEFLIYFQGTGAADDSGLPNDRFFAVRPEGSVSTLKIQRTERGDSAVYLCASSFDRDTYNEQFFGPGTRLTVL.

The CDR3 DNA follows: TGTGCCAGCAGCCCCCCTGGCCGGGTTAGCTACACCTTC. Amino acid sequence: CASSPPGRVSYTF. V gene TRBV7-8 combines with J gene TRBJ1-2; D ambiguous. Trimming left V 5 bases short and J 9 bases short, with 16 bases between. This CDR3 is built from 13 residues. Looked up from germline, CDR1 is SGHVS and CDR2 is FQNEAQ. The variable domain in full, completed from reference TRBV7-8 and TRBJ1-2, reads GAGVSQSPRYKVAKRGQDVALRCDPISGHVSLFWYQQALGQGPEFLTYFQNEAQLDKSGLPSDRFFAERPEGSVSTLKIQRTQQEDSAVYLCASSPPGRVSYTFGSGTRLTVV.

This clonotype has only a few counts. This chain links TRBV29-1 with TRBJ2-7, with 7 bases lining up with TRBD1. Germline V gene lookup returns CDR1 SQVTM and CDR2 ANQGSEA. Trimming removed 5 bases from V and 5 bases from J; junction bases left unmatched: 9. The CDR3 extends over 13 amino acids. CDR3 nucleotides: TGCAGCGTTAAAAGTAGGGGGCGAGACGAGCAGTACTTC. Translation gives CSVKSRGRDEQYF.

In this sample, this clonotype turned up many times. The J gene is TRBJ2-1, the V gene TRBV20-1, with 12 bases fitting TRBD2. Germline assignment: CDR1 DFQATT and CDR2 SNEGSKA (reference sequence). Trimming cost V 4 bases and J 6 bases; bases outside gene matches: 22. This CDR3 contains 20 residues. CDR3 sequence (DNA): TGCAGTGCTAAAGATTCTGGACAGGGGCGAGGACTAGCGGGACCCAATGAGCAGTTCTTC. This codes for CSAKDSGQGRGLAGPNEQFF.

This CDR3 reads CASRLGQGVAYGYTF. DNA for the CDR3: TGTGCCAGCAGACTGGGACAGGGGGTGGCCTATGGCTACACCTTC. The chain links TRBV12-3 or TRBV12-4 to TRBJ1-2; 11 bases match TRBD1. The ends lost 6 bases at V and 4 bases at J; junction bases unmatched: 7. The CDR3 runs to 15 residues.

The chain couples TRBV5-1 to TRBJ1-2; no clear D gene. This CDR3 contains 13 residues. Trimming took 1 base from V and 6 from J, leaving 10 bases between them. Germline assignment: CDR1 SGHRS and CDR2 YFSETQ. The CDR3 nucleotides read TGCGCCAGCAGCTTGCGGGGAATTGATGGCTACACCTTC. It translates to CASSLRGIDGYTF.

The chain couples TRBV20-1 to TRBJ2-1; D remains ambiguous. V lost 0 bases, J lost 4 bases, and 4 bases lay in between. The CDR3 length is 12 residues. Germline CDR1 reads DFQATT; CDR2 reads SNEGSKA (reference sequence). CDR3 protein: CSARDGYNEQFF. The DNA for the CDR3 is TGCAGTGCTAGAGATGGATACAATGAGCAGTTCTTC.

The rearrangement uses TRBV12-3 or TRBV12-4 and TRBJ2-1; the match to TRBD2 covers 7 bases. The CDR3 runs 16 residues. With 5 bases clipped from V and 7 bases from J, the junction kept 14 bases outside the gene matches. As DNA, the CDR3 is TGTGCCAGCAGTCCTCCCCCTAGCGGCCTAGGGAATGAGCAGTTCTTC. It is translated as CASSPPPSGLGNEQFF.

This clonotype was detected many times. V and J are TRBV15 and TRBJ1-5, with no clear D. This CDR3 is built from 8 residues. CDR1 is LNHNV and CDR2 is YYDKDF in the germline V gene (reference sequence). CDR3 residues: CSNQPQHF. DNA of the CDR3: TGTAGCAATCAGCCCCAGCATTTT.

This clonotype has just a few counts. V gene TRBV24-1 combines with J gene TRBJ1-5, with D perhaps matching TRBD1 (5 bases). Germline CDR1 reads KGHDR; CDR2 reads SFDVKD. The ends were cut back, 5 bases at V and 5 bases at J, with 9 bases in the middle. CDR3 size: 13 residues. CDR3 sequence: CATSVWGDQPQHF. CDR3 coding DNA: TGTGCCACCAGTGTTTGGGGGGATCAGCCCCAGCATTTT.